These 5 T cell receptor beta chains share one sample of origin, sequenced in a study of blood T cell repertoires in COVID-19. The data were produced by immunoSEQ multiplex PCR, yet TCRdb's version contains in-frame clones alone and is incomplete. The data show approximately 670,000 clones, just under 90% seen once. The material sequenced was peripheral blood. The origin of the receptors is a woman between 18 and 29 years old with acute or convalescent COVID-19.

This chain uses TRBV9 with TRBJ1-4, with TRBD1 matching over 7 bases. This CDR3 contains 15 residues. With V trimmed by 4 bases and J by 5 bases, 8 bases remained unmatched. In germline, CDR1 is SGDLS, CDR2 YYNGEE. The CDR3 spells CASSPKTGFNEKLFF. CDR3 bases: TGTGCCAGCAGCCCAAAGACAGGGTTCAATGAAAAACTGTTTTTT.

The rearrangement uses TRBV5-1 and TRBJ2-1; TRBD1 matches at 9 bases. Losses at the gene ends were 4 bases for V and 5 bases for J; bases not matched to a gene: 7. In germline, CDR1 is SGHRS, CDR2 YFSETQ. The CDR3 covers 15 residues. The CDR3 DNA follows: TGCGCCAGCAGCACCTACCGGGACAGGGACAATGAGCAGTTCTTC. Amino acid sequence: CASSTYRDRDNEQFF.

The CDR3 region is CASSLYREAFF. CDR3 sequence (DNA): TGTGCCAGCAGCTTATACCGGGAAGCTTTCTTT. The rearrangement links TRBV11-1 to TRBJ1-1, with D uncertain. Germline loops: CDR1 SGHAT, CDR2 FQDESV (reference sequence). This CDR3 comprises 11 residues. Trimming cost V 2 bases and J 8 bases, with 6 bases left between them.

The chain links TRBV5-6 to TRBJ2-4; perhaps TRBD1 as D (5 bases). V lost 2 bases and J lost 0, with 12 bases in between. The germline V gene encodes CDR1 SGHDT and CDR2 YYEEEE. The CDR3 is 16 residues long. The CDR3 here is CASSFTGPLAKNIQYF. CDR3 DNA: TGTGCCAGCAGCTTCACAGGCCCCCTAGCCAAAAACATTCAGTACTTC.

J is TRBJ1-2 and V is TRBV9; maybe TRBD1 (5 bases). The V gene lost 3 bases and the J gene lost 5 bases, with 20 bases spanning the gap. CDR1 and CDR2 (germline): SGDLS, YYNGEE. The CDR3 loop spans 16 amino acids. Written as DNA, the CDR3 is TGTGCCAGCAGCGGTACACCCGGGGGGGATTTTTATGGCTACACCTTC. This encodes CASSGTPGGDFYGYTF.